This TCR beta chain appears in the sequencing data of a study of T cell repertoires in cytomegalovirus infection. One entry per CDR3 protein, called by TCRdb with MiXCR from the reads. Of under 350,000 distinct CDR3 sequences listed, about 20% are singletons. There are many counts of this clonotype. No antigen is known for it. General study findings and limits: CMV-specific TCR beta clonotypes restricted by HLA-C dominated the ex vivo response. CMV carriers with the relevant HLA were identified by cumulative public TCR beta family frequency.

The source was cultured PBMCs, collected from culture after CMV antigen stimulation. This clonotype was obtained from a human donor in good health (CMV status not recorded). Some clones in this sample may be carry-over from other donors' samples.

CDR3 coding DNA: TGTGCCAGCAGCGCTAAAAGCTCCTACAATGAGCAGTTCTTC. Protein product: CASSAKSSYNEQFF. The chain joins TRBV7-3 to TRBJ2-1, with D unresolved. Germline CDR1 reads SGHTA; CDR2 reads FQGTGA. V gave up 5 bases and J gave up 0 bases, with 8 bases separating them. The CDR3 extends over 14 amino acids.